The subject of this entry is one T cell receptor beta chain. Its target antigen remains unknown. There are no base qualities to consult, and no much larger clone falls within one base. The donors were healthy, HIV-negative adults with no recently reported acute infections or vaccinations. Every donor was a Caucasian adult living in Nashville, Tennessee, USA. CD8 memory samples were composed of magnetically selected CD45RO+ cells combined with CCR7-negative CD45RA+ effector memory (TemRA) cells. Blood was obtained by leukapheresis, after which PBMCs were separated by Ficoll-Histopaque density gradient centrifugation and cryopreserved in liquid nitrogen vapor phase. Analytical flow cytometry was used to check the purity and quantity of every magnetically sorted T cell population. Genomic DNA was isolated from every sorted fraction and measured by UV absorbance on a Nanodrop 2000c. The sample comes from a study of shared clonotypes between healthy human individuals (dated by TCRdb to the early 2020s). Study-level background: The cohort included three men and two women between 18 and 49 years of age. Per donor, three plates each were used for CD4 naive and CD4 memory, two for CD8 naive, and one for CD8 memory. To estimate repertoire size and how much clonotype sharing occurs between individuals, the study deeply sequenced the blood TCR repertoires of several healthy adults. To increase sequencing depth and limit assay-specific biases, different laboratories used diverse techniques to prepare libraries and sequence TCR repertoires. Each donor's leukapheresis produced roughly between about 0.8 and 8.9 billion PBMCs.

The trim is 1 base for V and 4 bases for J, with a gap of 6 bases between the germline ends. CDR1 MNHEY and CDR2 SVGAGI were looked up in the germline V gene. The CDR3 covers 13 residues, taking in both the cysteine and the phenylalanine. The read is trimmed to its CDR3 DNA, 39 bases read in frame from base 1. On the study overall, not on this receptor specifically: Clonotypes shared by all four sorted-subset donors showed higher generation probabilities than non-shared clonotypes. When a handful of donors were compared, the shared fraction of clonotypes was about 5% for naive CD4, about 4% for naive CD8, 2.3% for memory CD4, and under 0.5% for memory CD8. Naive subsets generally had larger estimated clonotype richness than memory subsets did. Incomplete sequencing was indicated by rarefaction of sorted-subset datasets, despite the large sequencing depth. Because the study included a small number of donors, the genetic and exposure-history diversity represented was limited. Only blood was sampled, and tissue TCR repertoires likely differ from those in blood. Pairwise subsampling led to the expectation that sequencing depth would affect the degree of clonotype sharing among donors.

TCR CDR3 regions were amplified from genomic DNA by multiplex PCR using the deep immunoSEQ assay. For each cell subset, the extracted genomic DNA was distributed evenly across all wells of several immunoSEQ 96-well plates, and each plate served as one replicate. Each replicate PCR for sorted subsets received approximately 220 ng genomic DNA, equal to about 30,000 T cell genomes. Purified libraries were quantified with a Qubit 3.0 fluorometer, sized on a Bioanalyzer 2100, and re-quantified with the KAPA Library Quantification kit. A separate single-read 150-cycle Illumina NextSeq 550 flow cell was used to sequence each immunoSEQ 96-well plate. On the authors' methods: The immunoSEQ output contained only junctional sequences without quality scores, so filtering could not match that applied to full-length reads. To assign V/J genes and CDR3, sequences were annotated against IMGT germline references using PyIR, a Python wrapper for IgBLAST v1.9. Reads with weak V/J assignments (E-value above 1e-6), missing CDR3, stop codons, out-of-frame junctions, or ambiguous translated residues were removed. V3J clonotypes were defined as sequences sharing an identical inferred V gene, J gene, and CDR3 amino acid sequence. The percentage overlap between two repertoires was calculated by dividing the number of shared unique clonotypes by the size of the smaller repertoire. Richness of each repertoire was evaluated using RTK rarefaction, the Chao1 estimator, and Recon v2.1 estimates of unobserved clonotypes. OLGA was used to compute generation probabilities for all TCRbeta clonotypes that the gDNA method yielded from a handful of donors. Entries here come from immuneACCESS through TCRdb and include only in-frame sequences with V and J called. Some clones fail to appear in such tables; in the studies checked, an unresolved V gene covers under half of the shortfall, and the cause of the remainder is unknown. V and J calls and clone size are as listed in that table; D and trimming were resolved from the DNA. Across this sample there are some 700,000 clones, with about nine tenths seen only once. Together, the top ten hold more than 30% of the sample.

This receptor was obtained from a man between 18 and 35 years old in good health. Some clones in this sample may be carry-over from other donors' samples. Sequenced sample: memory CD8+ T cells from PBMCs. In light of the paper, this sample's cell subset or site label describes: CD45RO+ cells pooled with CCR7-negative TemRA cells. The chain joins TRBV6-5 to TRBJ2-3, with the D gene uncertain. CDR3 loop: CASSYLGADTQYF. The sequenced DNA: TGTGCCAGCAGTTACTTAGGCGCAGATACGCAGTATTTT.